Following are 8 T cell receptor beta chains from one sample sequenced in a study of Ad26.COV2.S vaccination and SARS-CoV-2 variants. Only in-frame clones appear in the TCRdb table, and some are missing; sequencing was by immunoSEQ multiplex PCR. The data hold 500,000 or so clones, with around 90% observed a single time. Treatment defined: roughly 19 received Ad26.COV2.S at low or high dose, single or two shots; five or six received placebo; per-sample allocation not given. Samples analyzed were those drawn on day 63 after the first vaccine or placebo injection. This sample comprised peripheral blood, obtained in a trial of Ad26.COV2.S vaccine versus placebo. These receptors were obtained from a person aged 18-65 years who received the Ad26.COV2.S COVID-19 vaccine or a placebo.

This chain connects TRBV5-8 to TRBJ2-5; possibly TRBD2 for D (5 bases). The V and J ends lost 2 bases and 2 bases respectively, with 13 bases between them. The CDR3 is 15 residues long. Germline loops: CDR1 SGHTS, CDR2 YDEGEE. In nucleotides, the CDR3 is TGTGCCAGCAGCTTAGGTTCCGGGATTCAAGAGACCCAGTACTTC. Amino acids: CASSLGSGIQETQYF.

The rearrangement uses TRBV7-2 and TRBJ2-5; 9 bases are a match to TRBD2. Looked up from germline, CDR1 is SGHTA and CDR2 is FQGNSA. V dropped 1 base and J dropped 2; count of bases not matched to a gene: 11. The CDR3 runs 18 residues. The CDR3 nucleotides are TGTGCCAGCAGCTTAGAATCCGTCCTAGCGGGAACACAAGAGACCCAGTACTTC. Translation: CASSLESVLAGTQETQYF.

The sample holds one count of this clone. The chain links TRBV11-2 to TRBJ1-3; D is uncertain. Germline-derived CDR1 and CDR2 are SGHAT and FQNNGV. The length of the CDR3 is 13 residues. Trimming shortened V by 5 bases and J by 5 bases, and 10 bases separated the two germline ends. CDR3 loop: CASSLQSRNTIYF. The CDR3 nucleotides are TGTGCCAGCAGCCTTCAAAGCAGAAACACCATATATTTT.

The V call is TRBV30, the J call TRBJ1-6, with unresolved D. V lost 0 bases, J lost 5 bases, and 5 bases lay in between. The CDR3 totals 13 residues. Per the germline V gene, CDR1 is GTSNPN and CDR2 is SVGIG (reference sequence). DNA for the CDR3: TGTGCCTGGAGTGTCAACGATAATTCACCCCTCCACTTT. It is translated as CAWSVNDNSPLHF.

This clone was seen at least ten times. The sample carries other DNA sequences with the same CDR3. The chain couples TRBV2 to TRBJ2-3; no clear D. This CDR3 region has 13 residues. V lost 5 bases, J lost 1 base, and 7 bases lay in between. Germline assignment: CDR1 SNHLY and CDR2 FYNNEI. The DNA of the CDR3 is TGTGCCAGCAGTTTGGCGGGCACAGATACGCAGTATTTT. This codes for CASSLAGTDTQYF.

The V gene is TRBV18, the J gene TRBJ1-1, with TRBD1 matching over 7 bases. After removal of 4 bases from V and 1 base from J, the junction contained 6 bases not matched to a gene. The CDR3 is 15 amino acids. CDR1 is KGHSH, CDR2 LQKENI, per germline. The CDR3 bases are TGTGCCAGCTCACGCGCCACAGGGGCGAACACTGAAGCTTTCTTT. This translates into CASSRATGANTEAFF.

The rearrangement joins TRBV4-2 to TRBJ1-4; possibly TRBD1 for D (6 bases). Between the trimmed V and J ends, which lost 1 base and 4 bases, there was a span of 10 bases. Germline V gene lookup returns CDR1 LGHNA and CDR2 YNFKEQ. The CDR3 totals 15 residues. DNA for the CDR3: TGTGCCAGCAGCCAAGGGGGGGGCGATAATGAAAAACTGTTTTTT. Its translation is CASSQGGGDNEKLFF.

This chain links TRBV7-9 with TRBJ2-3; D uncertain. Germline loops: CDR1 SEHNR, CDR2 FQNEAQ (reference sequence). The CDR3 consists of 15 residues. V gave up 0 bases and J gave up 0 bases, with 7 bases separating them. The CDR3 sequence is CASSLALKSTDTQYF. In DNA form, the CDR3 reads TGTGCCAGCAGCTTAGCCCTCAAGAGCACAGATACGCAGTATTTT.